This T cell receptor beta chain appears in the sequencing data of a study of OX40 agonist ivuxolimab in advanced cancers. Study conclusions and caveats: CD4+ and CD8+ blood T cells expanded clonally by week 6 at 0.1 to 3.0 mg/kg.

Regarding this clone: The antigen is not known.

Measured with immunoSEQ multiplex PCR; TCRdb has only the in-frame clones, and not every one. Here the sample spans 30,000 to 45,000 clones, roughly 80% being singletons. The CDR3 is made up of 15 amino acids. V dropped 8 bases and J dropped 14 bases, with 25 bases sitting between them. Germline V lookup: CDR1 MDHEN, CDR2 SYDVKM. Sequencing used CD4+ or CD8+ T cells sorted from blood, obtained in a trial of the OX40 agonist ivuxolimab. The sequence derives from an adult with an advanced solid tumor such as melanoma, head and neck, liver or kidney cancer. The rearrangement joins TRBV28 to TRBJ1-6; D possibly corresponds to TRBD1 (5 bases). The CDR3 nucleotides read TGTGCCAGCTTCGGCCGTAGGGACTCCTTAATGGCCCTCCACTTT. Translating gives CASFGRRDSLMALHF. Complete variable domain (other parts from reference TRBV28 and TRBJ1-6): DVKVTQSSRYLVKRTGEKVFLECVQDMDHENMFWYRQDPGLGLRLIYFSYDVKMKEKGDIPEGYSVSREKKERFSLILESASTNQTSMYLCASFGRRDSLMALHFGNGTRLTVT.